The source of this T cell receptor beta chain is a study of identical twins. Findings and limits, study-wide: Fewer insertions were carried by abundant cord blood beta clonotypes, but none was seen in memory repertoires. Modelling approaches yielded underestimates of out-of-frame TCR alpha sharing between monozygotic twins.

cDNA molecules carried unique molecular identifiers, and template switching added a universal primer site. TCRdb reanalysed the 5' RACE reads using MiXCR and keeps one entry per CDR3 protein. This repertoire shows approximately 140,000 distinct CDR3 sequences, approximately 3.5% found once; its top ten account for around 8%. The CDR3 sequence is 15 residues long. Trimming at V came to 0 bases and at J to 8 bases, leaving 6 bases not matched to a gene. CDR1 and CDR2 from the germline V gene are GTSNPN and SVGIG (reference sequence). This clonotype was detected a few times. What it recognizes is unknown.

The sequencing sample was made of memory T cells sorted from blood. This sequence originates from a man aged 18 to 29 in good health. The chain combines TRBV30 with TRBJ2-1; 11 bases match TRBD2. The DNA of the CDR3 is TGTGCCTGGAGTGTACCTAGCGGGAGGTTCTATGAGCAGTTCTTC. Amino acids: CAWSVPSGRFYEQFF.